This passage covers 9 T cell receptor beta chains from one sample sequenced in a study of siplizumab effects on memory and regulatory T cells (dated by TCRdb to between 2017 and 2020). Receptor amplification or capture employed the immunoSEQ multiplex PCR assay. TCRdb obtained this table from immuneACCESS and retained in-frame rearrangements with V and J assigned. These tables miss some clones; where compared with another copy, unresolved V genes account for less than half of the shortfall, and the remainder is unexplained. The sample table contains approximately 60,000 clones; only one count was recorded for just over 95% of them. 0.08% to 0.1% of the sample is held by the ten biggest clonotypes. The specimen sequenced was naive CD8+ T cells sorted from blood. This specimen's cell subset or site label, interpreted: unstimulated naive T cells. These receptors were collected from a human donor in good health.

The rearrangement joins TRBV13 to TRBJ1-2; no definite D call. Trimming shortened V by 2 bases and J by 0 bases, and 10 bases separated the two germline ends. The CDR3 spans 15 residues. Germline V gives CDR1 PRHDT, CDR2 FYEKMQ (reference sequence). CDR3 sequence reads: CASSLRDFTNYGYTF. CDR3 nucleotides: TGTGCCAGCAGCTTACGAGACTTTACTAACTATGGCTACACCTTC.

This clone has more than one count but fewer than ten. The chain couples TRBV7-9 to TRBJ1-6, with TRBD1 matching 11 bases. Trimming took 3 bases from V and 10 from J; bases not matched to a gene: 2. The germline V gene encodes CDR1 SEHNR and CDR2 FQNEAQ (reference sequence). The CDR3 has 14 residues. The CDR3 DNA follows: TGTGCCAGCAGCTTGGGACAGGGGGAGTCACCCCTCCACTTT. This codes for CASSLGQGESPLHF.

V usage is TRBV7-9 and J usage is TRBJ1-2; perhaps TRBD1 as D (6 bases). The germline V gene encodes CDR1 SEHNR and CDR2 FQNEAQ (reference sequence). The V end was cut by 0 bases, the J end by 6 bases, with 11 bases between. This CDR3 has 14 amino acids. CDR3 loop: CASSLADSPDGYTF. CDR3 sequence (DNA): TGTGCCAGCAGCTTAGCGGACAGCCCCGATGGCTACACCTTC.

The chain joins TRBV4-2 to TRBJ2-7; D is unresolved. Germline lookup yields CDR1 LGHNA and CDR2 YNFKEQ. The CDR3 spans 11 residues. Between the trimmed V and J ends, which lost 5 bases and 4 bases, there was a span of 6 bases. The chain's CDR3 is CASSASYEQYF. The CDR3 nucleotides are TGTGCCAGCAGCGCCAGTTACGAGCAGTACTTC.

This clone was picked up one time. The genes are TRBV5-6 and TRBJ2-2; the D gene is possibly TRBD1 (5 bases). The V and J ends lost 7 bases and 1 base respectively, with 8 bases between them. This CDR3 contains 13 residues. Germline V CDR1 and CDR2: SGHDT, YYEEEE. CDR3: CASATGNTGELFF. Here the CDR3 DNA reads TGTGCCAGCGCTACAGGGAACACCGGGGAGCTGTTTTTT.

The chain uses TRBV6-1 and TRBJ2-1; possibly TRBD2 for D (5 bases). Germline lookup yields CDR1 MNHNS and CDR2 SASEGT. V lost 7 bases and J 5 bases, leaving 12 bases between the germline ends. CDR3 length equals 13 residues. For the CDR3, the DNA is TGTGCCAGCATTAGGACTGGAGACAATGAGCAGTTCTTC. Translated, it gives CASIRTGDNEQFF.

The V gene is TRBV5-4, the J gene TRBJ2-7; D perhaps matches TRBD2 (6 bases). Per the germline V gene, CDR1 is SGHNT and CDR2 is YYREEE (reference sequence). This CDR3 has 11 amino acids. V was pared by 7 bases and J by 5 bases, with 10 bases between. CDR3 DNA: TGTGCCAGCGGCGGAGGGGACGAGCAGTACTTC. Residues: CASGGGDEQYF.

The V call is TRBV19, the J call TRBJ2-1, with TRBD1 matching 7 bases. This CDR3 comprises 12 residues. V trimming: 5 bases; J trimming: 5 bases; junction bases outside the gene matches: 0. Per germline, CDR1 LNHDA and CDR2 SQIVND (reference sequence). In DNA, the CDR3 is TGTGCCAGTAGTGGGACAGACAATGAGCAGTTCTTC. Amino acid sequence: CASSGTDNEQFF.

The chain joins TRBV15 to TRBJ1-4; D remains ambiguous. The V end lost 0 bases, the J end lost 0 bases, and 11 bases lay between the germline ends. Looked up from germline, CDR1 is LNHNV and CDR2 is YYDKDF (reference sequence). The CDR3 has 17 residues. For the CDR3, the DNA is TGTGCCACCAGCAGAGATCGTTTAGGATCAACTAATGAAAAACTGTTTTTT. It encodes CATSRDRLGSTNEKLFF.